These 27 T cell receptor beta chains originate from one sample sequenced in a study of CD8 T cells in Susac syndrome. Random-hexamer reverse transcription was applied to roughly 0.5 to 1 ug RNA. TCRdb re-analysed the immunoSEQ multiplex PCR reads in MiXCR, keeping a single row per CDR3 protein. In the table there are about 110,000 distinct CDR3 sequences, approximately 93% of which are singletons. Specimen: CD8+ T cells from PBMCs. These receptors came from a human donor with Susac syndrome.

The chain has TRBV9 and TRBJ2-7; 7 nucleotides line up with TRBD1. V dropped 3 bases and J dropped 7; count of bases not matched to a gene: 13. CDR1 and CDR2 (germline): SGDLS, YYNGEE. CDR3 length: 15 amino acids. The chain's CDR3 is CASSGPQGDLGEQYF. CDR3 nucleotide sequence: TGTGCCAGCAGCGGGCCCCAGGGGGACCTTGGAGAGCAGTACTTC. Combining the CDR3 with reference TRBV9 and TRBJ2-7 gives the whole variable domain DSGVTQTPKHLITATGQRVTLRCSPRSGDLSVYWYQQSLDQGLQFLIQYYNGEERAKGNILERFSAQQFPDLHSELNLSSLELGDSALYFCASSGPQGDLGEQYFGPGTRLTVT.

The CDR3 sequence is CASSPPDRSQETQYF. DNA of the CDR3: TGTGCCAGCAGCCCCCCGGACAGATCCCAAGAGACCCAGTACTTC. The chain recombines TRBV3-1 with TRBJ2-5; D might be TRBD1 (6 bases). CDR1 and CDR2 (germline): LGHDT, YNNKEL (reference sequence). The CDR3 consists of 15 residues. Trimming removed 4 bases from V and 1 base from J, with 13 bases in between.

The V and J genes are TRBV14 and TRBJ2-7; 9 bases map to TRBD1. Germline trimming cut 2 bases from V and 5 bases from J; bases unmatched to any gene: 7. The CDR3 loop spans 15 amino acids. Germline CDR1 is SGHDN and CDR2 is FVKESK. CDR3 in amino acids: CASSQTIGTGNEQYF. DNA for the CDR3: TGTGCCAGCAGCCAAACGATCGGGACAGGGAACGAGCAGTACTTC.

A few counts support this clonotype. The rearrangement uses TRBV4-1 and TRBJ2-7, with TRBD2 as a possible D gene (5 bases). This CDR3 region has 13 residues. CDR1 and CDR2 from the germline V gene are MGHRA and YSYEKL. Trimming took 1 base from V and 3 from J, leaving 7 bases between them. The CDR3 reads CASSQARGYEQYF. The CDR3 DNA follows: TGCGCCAGCAGCCAAGCCCGGGGCTACGAGCAGTACTTC.

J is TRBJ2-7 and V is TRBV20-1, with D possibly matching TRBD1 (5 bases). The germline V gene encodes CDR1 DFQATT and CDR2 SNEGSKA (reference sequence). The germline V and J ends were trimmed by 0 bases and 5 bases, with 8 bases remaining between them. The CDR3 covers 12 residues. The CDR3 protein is CSARDQGHEQYF. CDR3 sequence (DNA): TGCAGTGCTAGAGATCAGGGCCACGAGCAGTACTTC.

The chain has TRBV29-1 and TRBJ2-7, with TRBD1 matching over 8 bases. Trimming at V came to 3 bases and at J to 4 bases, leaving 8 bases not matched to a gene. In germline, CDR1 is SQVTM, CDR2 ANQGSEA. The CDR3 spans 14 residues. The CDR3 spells CSVEYRTGSYEQYF. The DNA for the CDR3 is TGCAGCGTTGAGTACAGGACAGGGTCATACGAGCAGTACTTC.

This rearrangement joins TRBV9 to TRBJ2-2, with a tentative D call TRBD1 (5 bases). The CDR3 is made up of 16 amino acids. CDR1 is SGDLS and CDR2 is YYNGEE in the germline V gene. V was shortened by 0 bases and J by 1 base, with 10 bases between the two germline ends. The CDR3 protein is CASSVEGQRNTGELFF. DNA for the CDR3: TGTGCCAGCAGCGTAGAGGGGCAGAGGAACACCGGGGAGCTGTTTTTT.

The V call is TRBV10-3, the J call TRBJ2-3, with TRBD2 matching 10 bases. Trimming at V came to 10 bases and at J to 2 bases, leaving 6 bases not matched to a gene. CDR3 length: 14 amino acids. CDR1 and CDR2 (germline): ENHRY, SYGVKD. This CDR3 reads CATQSGGATDTQYF. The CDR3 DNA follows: TGTGCCACCCAAAGCGGGGGGGCCACAGATACGCAGTATTTT.

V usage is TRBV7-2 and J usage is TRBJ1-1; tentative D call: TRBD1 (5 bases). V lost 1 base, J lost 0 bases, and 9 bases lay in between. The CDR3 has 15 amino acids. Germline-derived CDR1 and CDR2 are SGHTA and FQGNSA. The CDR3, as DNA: TGTGCCAGCAGCTTAGACAGGATGATGAACACTGAAGCTTTCTTT. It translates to CASSLDRMMNTEAFF.

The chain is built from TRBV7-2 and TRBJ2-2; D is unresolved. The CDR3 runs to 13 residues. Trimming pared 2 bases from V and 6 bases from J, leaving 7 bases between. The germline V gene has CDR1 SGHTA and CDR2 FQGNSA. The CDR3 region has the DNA TGTGCCAGCAGCTTAAGTGGCCCCGGGGAGCTGTTTTTT. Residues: CASSLSGPGELFF.

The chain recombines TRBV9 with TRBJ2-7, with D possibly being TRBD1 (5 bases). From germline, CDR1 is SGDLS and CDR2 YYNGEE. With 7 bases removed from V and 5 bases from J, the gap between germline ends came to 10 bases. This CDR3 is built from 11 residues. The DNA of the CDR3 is TGTGCCAGCGGCAGGGTAGACGAGCAGTACTTC. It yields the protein CASGRVDEQYF.

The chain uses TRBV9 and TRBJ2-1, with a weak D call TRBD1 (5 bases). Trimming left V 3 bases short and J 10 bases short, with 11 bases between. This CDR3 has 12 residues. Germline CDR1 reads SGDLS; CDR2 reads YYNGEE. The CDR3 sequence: CASSAQGREQFF. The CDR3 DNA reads TGTGCCAGCAGCGCGCAGGGTAGGGAGCAGTTCTTC.

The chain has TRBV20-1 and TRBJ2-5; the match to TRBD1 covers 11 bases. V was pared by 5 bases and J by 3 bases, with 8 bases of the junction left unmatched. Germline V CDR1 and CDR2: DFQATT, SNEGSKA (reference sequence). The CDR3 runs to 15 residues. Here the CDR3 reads CSARKTGQGEETQYF. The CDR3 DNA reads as TGCAGTGCTCGAAAAACGGGACAGGGGGAAGAGACCCAGTACTTC.

DNA for the CDR3: TGTGCCAGCAGCTTAGGGGAGGGGCCAGTCACAGATACGCAGTATTTT. This encodes CASSLGEGPVTDTQYF. The gene calls are TRBV11-2 and TRBJ2-3, with 7 bases identical to TRBD2. The germline gives CDR1 SGHAT, CDR2 FQNNGV. V trimming: 1 base; J trimming: 2 bases; junction bases outside the gene matches: 6. CDR3 size: 16 residues.

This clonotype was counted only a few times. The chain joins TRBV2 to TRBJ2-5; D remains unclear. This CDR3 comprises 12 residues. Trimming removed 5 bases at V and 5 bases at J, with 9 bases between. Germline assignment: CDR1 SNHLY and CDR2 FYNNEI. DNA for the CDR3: TGTGCCAGCAGTCCGGACGTGGAGACCCAGTACTTC. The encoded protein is CASSPDVETQYF.

The DNA of the CDR3 is TGTGCCACCGGGGGCGGGGGTAAGACCCAGTACTTC. Protein sequence: CATGGGGKTQYF. The chain couples TRBV27 to TRBJ2-5, with a possible D match to TRBD2 (7 bases). Germline values: CDR1 MNHEY, CDR2 SMNVEV (reference sequence). The length of the CDR3 is 12 residues. V lost 10 bases, J lost 6 bases, and 15 bases lay in between.

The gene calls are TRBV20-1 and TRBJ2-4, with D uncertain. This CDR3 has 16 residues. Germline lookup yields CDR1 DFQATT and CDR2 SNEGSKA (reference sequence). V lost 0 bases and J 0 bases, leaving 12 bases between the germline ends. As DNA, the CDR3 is TGCAGTGCTAGAGAGGGTGGTAGTTCAGCCAAAAACATTCAGTACTTC. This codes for CSAREGGSSAKNIQYF.

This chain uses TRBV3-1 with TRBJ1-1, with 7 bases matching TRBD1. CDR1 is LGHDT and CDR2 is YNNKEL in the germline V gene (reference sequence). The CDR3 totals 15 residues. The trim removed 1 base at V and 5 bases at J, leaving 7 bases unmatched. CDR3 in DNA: TGTGCCAGCAGCCAAGCCACGACAGGGCGTACTGAAGCTTTCTTT. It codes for CASSQATTGRTEAFF.

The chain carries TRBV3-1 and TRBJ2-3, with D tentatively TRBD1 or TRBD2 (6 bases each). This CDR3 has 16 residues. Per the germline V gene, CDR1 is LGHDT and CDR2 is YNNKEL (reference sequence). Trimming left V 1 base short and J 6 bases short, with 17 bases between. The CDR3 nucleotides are TGTGCCAGCAGCCAAGTATCCGGGGGCTCCGGGGATACGCAGTATTTT. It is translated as CASSQVSGGSGDTQYF.

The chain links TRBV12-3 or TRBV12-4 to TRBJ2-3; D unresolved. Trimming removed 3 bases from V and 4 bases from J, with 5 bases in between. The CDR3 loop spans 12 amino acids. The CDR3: CASSFTADTQYF. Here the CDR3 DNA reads TGTGCCAGCAGTTTTACCGCAGATACGCAGTATTTT.

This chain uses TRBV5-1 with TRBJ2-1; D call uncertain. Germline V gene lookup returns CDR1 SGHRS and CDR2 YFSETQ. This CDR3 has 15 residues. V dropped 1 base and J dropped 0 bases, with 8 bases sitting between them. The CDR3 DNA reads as TGCGCCAGCAGCTTGCCCGACCGCTCCTACAATGAGCAGTTCTTC. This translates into CASSLPDRSYNEQFF.

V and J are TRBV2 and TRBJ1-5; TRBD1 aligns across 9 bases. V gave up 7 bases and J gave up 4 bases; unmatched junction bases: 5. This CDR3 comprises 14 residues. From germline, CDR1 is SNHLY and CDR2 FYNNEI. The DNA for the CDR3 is TGTGCCAGCAAGACAGGGGGTGGGAATCAGCCCCAGCATTTT. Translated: CASKTGGGNQPQHF.

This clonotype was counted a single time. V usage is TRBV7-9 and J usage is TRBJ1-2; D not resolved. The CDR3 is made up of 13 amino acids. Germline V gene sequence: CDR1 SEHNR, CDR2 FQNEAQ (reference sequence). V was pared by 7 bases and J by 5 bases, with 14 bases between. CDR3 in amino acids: CASTTPAGYGYTF. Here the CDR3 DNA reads TGTGCCAGCACTACGCCCGCTGGGTATGGCTACACCTTC. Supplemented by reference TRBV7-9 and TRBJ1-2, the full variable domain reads DTGVSQNPRHKITKRGQNVTFRCDPISEHNRLYWYRQTLGQGPEFLTYFQNEAQLEKSRLLSDRFSAERPKGSFSTLEIQRTEQGDSAMYLCASTTPAGYGYTFGSGTRLTVV.

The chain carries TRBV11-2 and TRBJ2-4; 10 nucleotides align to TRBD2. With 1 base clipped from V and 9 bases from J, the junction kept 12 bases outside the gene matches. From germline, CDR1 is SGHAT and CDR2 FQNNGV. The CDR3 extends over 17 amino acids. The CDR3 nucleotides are TGTGCCAGCAGCTTAGTGGTAGCGGGGGGCCAGGAGGGCATTCAGTACTTC. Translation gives CASSLVVAGGQEGIQYF.

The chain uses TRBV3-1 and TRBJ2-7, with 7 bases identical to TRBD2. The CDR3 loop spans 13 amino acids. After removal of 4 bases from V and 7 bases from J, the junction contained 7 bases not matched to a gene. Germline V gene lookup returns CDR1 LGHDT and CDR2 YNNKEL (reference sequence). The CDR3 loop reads CASSPRDYHEQYF. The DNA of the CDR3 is TGTGCCAGCAGCCCCCGGGACTACCATGAGCAGTACTTC.

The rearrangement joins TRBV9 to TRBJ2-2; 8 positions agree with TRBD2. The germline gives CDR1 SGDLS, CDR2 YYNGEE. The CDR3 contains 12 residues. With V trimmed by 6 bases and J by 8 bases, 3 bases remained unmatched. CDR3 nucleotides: TGTGCCAGCACCCGGGGGGGAGGGGAGCTGTTTTTT. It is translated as CASTRGGGELFF.

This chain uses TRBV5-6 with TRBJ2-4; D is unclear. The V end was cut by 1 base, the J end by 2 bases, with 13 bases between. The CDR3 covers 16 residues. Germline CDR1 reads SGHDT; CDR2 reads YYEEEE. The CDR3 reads CASSLSAPFPKNIQYF. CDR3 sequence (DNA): TGTGCCAGCAGCTTGTCGGCCCCTTTTCCCAAAAACATTCAGTACTTC. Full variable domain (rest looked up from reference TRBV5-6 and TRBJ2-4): DAGVTQSPTHLIKTRGQQVTLRCSPKSGHDTVSWYQQALGQGPQFIFQYYEEEERQRGNFPDRFSGHQFPNYSSELNVNALLLGDSALYLCASSLSAPFPKNIQYFGAGTRLSVL.